The rows below give T cell receptor beta chains drawn from one sample of a study of blood T cell repertoires in COVID-19. Clones were sequenced by immunoSEQ multiplex PCR, and TCRdb holds only the in-frame ones, with some missing. Altogether under 300,000 clones are present, approximately 85% being singletons, with the ten largest covering more than 4%. Specimen: peripheral blood. These receptors were taken from a man aged 50 or older with acute or convalescent COVID-19. The CDR3 runs from the conserved cysteine through the conserved F or W. A D gene is named only where the DNA matches it firmly. Clone size is not always given. Where it is, it says once, few, many or a class for expanded clones.

15	once	TRBV5-1	TRBD2	TRBJ2-5	TGCGCCAGCAGCTTGAGAGGGAGGGAACAAGAGACCCAGTACTTC	CASSLRGREQETQYF
16	NA	TRBV19	NA	TRBJ2-7	TGTGCCAGTGGCAGAGGGGGGGGCTGGTCCCTCTACGAGCAGTACTTC	CASGRGGGWSLYEQYF
15	few	TRBV5-1	NA	TRBJ1-3	TGCGCCAGCAGCTTGGCCACGAGCTCTGGAAACACCATATATTTT	CASSLATSSGNTIYF
13	few	TRBV7-9	NA	TRBJ2-5	TGTGCCAGCAGGCAGAGTGGGGCAGAGACCCAGTACTTC	CASRQSGAETQYF
11	NA	TRBV5-5	NA	TRBJ1-2	TGTGCCAGCTGGAGGGCATCTGGCTACACCTTC	CASWRASGYTF
15	NA	TRBV11-1	NA	TRBJ2-5	TGTGCCAGCAGCTTAGGAAGCAGGATCCAAGAGACCCAGTACTTC	CASSLGSRIQETQYF
15	NA	TRBV2	TRBD1	TRBJ2-2	TGTGCCAGCAAAAGACAGGGGCAGAACACCGGGGAGCTGTTTTTT	CASKRQGQNTGELFF
13	NA	TRBV2	NA	TRBJ2-7	TGTGCCAGCAGGCTTGGGCAGGTAGGCGAGCAGTACTTC	CASRLGQVGEQYF
15	NA	TRBV14	NA	TRBJ1-1	TGTGCCAGCAGCCAAGTGGCGGGGGGAGGCACTGAAGCTTTCTTT	CASSQVAGGGTEAFF
14	NA	TRBV18	NA	TRBJ2-5	TGTGCCAGCTCACCCACAGCACTCCAAGAGACCCAGTACTTC	CASSPTALQETQYF
13	once	TRBV27	NA	TRBJ2-1	TGTGCCAGCAGTTTTCTAGTCTCCAATGAGCAGTTCTTC	CASSFLVSNEQFF
13	NA	TRBV7-9	NA	TRBJ1-1	TGTGCCAGCAGCTTAGGAACCACAGGGAAAGCTTTCTTT	CASSLGTTGKAFF
16	NA	TRBV19	NA	TRBJ2-3	TGTGCCAGTAGTTACCAGACTAGGCGGGCTCAAGGTACGCAGTATTTT	CASSYQTRRAQGTQYF
13	NA	TRBV5-1	NA	TRBJ1-2	TGCGCCAGCAGCGGAGGGCGGGACTATGGCTACACCTTC	CASSGGRDYGYTF
15	NA	TRBV5-1	TRBD2	TRBJ2-1	TGCGCCAGCAGCTTGACTAGCGGGATGGTCAATGAGCAGTTCTTC	CASSLTSGMVNEQFF
14	NA	TRBV7-8	TRBD1	TRBJ2-7	TGTGCCAGCAGCCTGACAGGGTCCTCCTACGAGCAGTACTTC	CASSLTGSSYEQYF
14	NA	TRBV18	TRBD1	TRBJ1-5	TGTGCCAGCTCAACGGGACAGGTTAATCAGCCCCAGCATTTT	CASSTGQVNQPQHF
14	NA	TRBV4-1	NA	TRBJ1-5	TGCGCCAGCAGCCAAGACCGGGGTGAGGAGCCCCAGCATTTT	CASSQDRGEEPQHF
17	once	TRBV20-1	TRBD2	TRBJ2-2	TGCAGTGCTAGTCCCCTAGCGGGAGGGTCGAACACCGGGGAGCTGTTTTTT	CSASPLAGGSNTGELFF
12	NA	TRBV29-1	NA	TRBJ2-7	TGCAGCGTTTCAGGGTCTTATAGCGAGCAGTACTTC	CSVSGSYSEQYF
14	NA	TRBV6-5	TRBD1	TRBJ2-7	TGTGCCAGCCGGACAGGGAAGGGATCCTACGAGCAGTACTTC	CASRTGKGSYEQYF
17	NA	TRBV5-1	TRBD1	TRBJ1-3	TGCGCCAGCAGCCTAACACCGGGACAGTCGTCTGGAAACACCATATATTTT	CASSLTPGQSSGNTIYF
14	once	TRBV9	TRBD2	TRBJ2-1	TGTGCCAGCAGCGGCTTGACTAGCGGGGGGGAGCAGTTCTTC	CASSGLTSGGEQFF
14	NA	TRBV18	TRBD1	TRBJ1-2	TGTGCCAGCTCACCCGGGACAGGGGGTTATGGCTACACCTTC	CASSPGTGGYGYTF
18	few	TRBV19	NA	TRBJ2-6	TGTGCCAGTAGTAATCAGGTCGGGGGATACTCTGGGGCCAACGTCCTGACTTTC	CASSNQVGGYSGANVLTF
13	NA	TRBV7-9	TRBD1	TRBJ1-4	TGTGCCAGCAGCGGGACAGCGGACGAAAAACTGTTTTTT	CASSGTADEKLFF
17	few	TRBV7-8	TRBD2	TRBJ2-1	TGTGCCAGCAGCCTAGGGACTAGCGGGAGCCCCTACAATGAGCAGTTCTTC	CASSLGTSGSPYNEQFF
14	NA	TRBV5-6	NA	TRBJ1-2	TGTGCCAGCAGCTGGGCCACAGCTAACTATGGCTACACCTTC	CASSWATANYGYTF
18	NA	TRBV18	TRBD1	TRBJ1-6	TGTGCCAGCTCACCACTTGGGACAGGTCCGACCTATAATTCACCCCTCCACTTT	CASSPLGTGPTYNSPLHF
15	NA	TRBV7-6	TRBD1	TRBJ2-2	TGTGCCAGCAGCTCCTACCAGGGGGCGACCGGGGAGCTGTTTTTT	CASSSYQGATGELFF
14	NA	TRBV5-1	NA	TRBJ1-1	TGCGCCAGCAGCCTACAGGCCTCGAACACTGAAGCTTTCTTT	CASSLQASNTEAFF
15	NA	TRBV28	TRBD1	TRBJ2-7	TGTGCCAGCAGTTTATTCGGGGGACAGGGAAACGAGCAGTACTTC	CASSLFGGQGNEQYF
13	NA	TRBV7-3	TRBD1	TRBJ1-5	TGTGCCAGCAGTAGACAGGGGGGTCAGCCCCAGCATTTT	CASSRQGGQPQHF
12	NA	TRBV6-5	TRBD1	TRBJ1-1	TGTGCCAGCAGTAAGACAGGGGAGACTGCTTTCTTT	CASSKTGETAFF
15	NA	TRBV27	TRBD1	TRBJ2-7	TGTGCCAGCAGGAACCGGGACAGGGGTTTCTACGAGCAGTACTTC	CASRNRDRGFYEQYF
12	NA	TRBV11-3	NA	TRBJ2-5	TGTGCCAGCAGCTTAGCGGAAGAGACCCAGTACTTC	CASSLAEETQYF
17	NA	TRBV5-4	TRBD1	TRBJ1-2	TGTGCCAGCAGCCTGAGACAGGGCAACTCATTAAACTATGGCTACACCTTC	CASSLRQGNSLNYGYTF